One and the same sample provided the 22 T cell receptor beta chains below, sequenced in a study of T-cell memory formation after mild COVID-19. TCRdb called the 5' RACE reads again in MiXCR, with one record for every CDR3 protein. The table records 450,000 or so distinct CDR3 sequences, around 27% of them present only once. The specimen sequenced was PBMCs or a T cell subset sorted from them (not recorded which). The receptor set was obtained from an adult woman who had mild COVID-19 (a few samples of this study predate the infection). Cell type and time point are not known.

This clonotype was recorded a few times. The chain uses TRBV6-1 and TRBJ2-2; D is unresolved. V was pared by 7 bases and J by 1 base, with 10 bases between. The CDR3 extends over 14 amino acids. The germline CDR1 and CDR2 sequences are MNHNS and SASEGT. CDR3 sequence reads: CASTARLNTGELFF. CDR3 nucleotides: TGTGCCAGCACGGCCAGACTGAACACCGGGGAGCTGTTTTTT.

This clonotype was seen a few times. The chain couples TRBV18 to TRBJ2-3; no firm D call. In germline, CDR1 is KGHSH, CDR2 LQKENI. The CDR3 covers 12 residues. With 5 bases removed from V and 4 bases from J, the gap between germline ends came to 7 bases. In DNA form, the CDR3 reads TGTGCCAGCTCATCCGACGCAGATACGCAGTATTTT. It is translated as CASSSDADTQYF.

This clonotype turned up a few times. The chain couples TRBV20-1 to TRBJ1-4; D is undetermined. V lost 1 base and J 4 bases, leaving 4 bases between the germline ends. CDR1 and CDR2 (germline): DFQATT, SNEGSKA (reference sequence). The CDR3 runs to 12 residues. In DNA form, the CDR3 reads TGCAGTGCTAGAGGTGATAATGAAAAACTGTTTTTT. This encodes CSARGDNEKLFF.

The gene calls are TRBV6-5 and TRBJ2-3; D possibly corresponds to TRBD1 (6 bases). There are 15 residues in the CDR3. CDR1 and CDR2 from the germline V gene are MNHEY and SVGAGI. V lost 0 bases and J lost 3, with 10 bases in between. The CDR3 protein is CASSYSTGHTDTQYF. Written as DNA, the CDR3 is TGTGCCAGCAGTTACTCCACAGGGCATACAGATACGCAGTATTTT.

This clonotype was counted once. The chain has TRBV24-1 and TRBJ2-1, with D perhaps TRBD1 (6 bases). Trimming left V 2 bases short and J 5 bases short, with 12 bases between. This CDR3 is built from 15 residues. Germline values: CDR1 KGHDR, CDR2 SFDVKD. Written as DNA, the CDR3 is TGTGCCACCAGTGATTCAGGACAGCGAAACAATGAGCAGTTCTTC. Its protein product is CATSDSGQRNNEQFF.

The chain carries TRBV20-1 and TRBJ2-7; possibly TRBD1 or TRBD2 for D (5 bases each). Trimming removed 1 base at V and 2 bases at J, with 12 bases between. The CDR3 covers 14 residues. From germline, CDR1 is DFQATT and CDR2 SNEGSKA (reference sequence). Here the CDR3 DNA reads TGCAGTGCTAGAGGGGACGGAAACCCCTACGAGCAGTACTTC. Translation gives CSARGDGNPYEQYF.

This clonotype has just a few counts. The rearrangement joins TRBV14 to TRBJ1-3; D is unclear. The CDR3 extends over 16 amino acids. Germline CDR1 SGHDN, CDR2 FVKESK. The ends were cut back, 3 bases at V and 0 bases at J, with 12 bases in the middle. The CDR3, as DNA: TGTGCCAGCAGCCAGGCGGCAGCGCGCTCTGGAAACACCATATATTTT. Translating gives CASSQAAARSGNTIYF. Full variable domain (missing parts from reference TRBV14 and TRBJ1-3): EAGVTQFPSHSVIEKGQTVTLRCDPISGHDNLYWYRRVMGKEIKFLLHFVKESKQDESGMPNNRFLAERTGGTYSTLKVQPAELEDSGVYFCASSQAAARSGNTIYFGEGSWLTVV.

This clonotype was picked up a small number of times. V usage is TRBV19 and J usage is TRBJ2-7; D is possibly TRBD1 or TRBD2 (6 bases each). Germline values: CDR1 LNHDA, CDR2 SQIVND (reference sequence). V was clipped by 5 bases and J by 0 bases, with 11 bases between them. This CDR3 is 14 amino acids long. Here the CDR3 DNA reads TGTGCCAGTAGTGGAGGGGGTAGCTCCTACGAGCAGTACTTC. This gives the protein CASSGGGSSYEQYF.

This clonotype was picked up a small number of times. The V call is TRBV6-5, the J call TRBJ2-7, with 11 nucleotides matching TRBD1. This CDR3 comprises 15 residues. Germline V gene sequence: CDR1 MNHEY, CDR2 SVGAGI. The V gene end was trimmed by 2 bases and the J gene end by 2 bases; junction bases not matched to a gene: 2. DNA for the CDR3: TGTGCCAGCAGTTACCGGGGACAGGGGGCCTACGAGCAGTACTTC. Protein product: CASSYRGQGAYEQYF.

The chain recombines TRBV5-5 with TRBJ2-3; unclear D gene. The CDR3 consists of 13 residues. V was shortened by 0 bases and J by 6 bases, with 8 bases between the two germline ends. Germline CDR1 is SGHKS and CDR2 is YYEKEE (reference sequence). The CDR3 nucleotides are TGTGCCAGCAGCTTGGTGTGGGATGATACGCAGTATTTT. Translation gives CASSLVWDDTQYF.

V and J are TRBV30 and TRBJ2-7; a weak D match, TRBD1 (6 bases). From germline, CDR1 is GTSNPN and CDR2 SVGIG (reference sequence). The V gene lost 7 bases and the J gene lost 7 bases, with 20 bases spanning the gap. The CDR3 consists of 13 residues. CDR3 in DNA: TGTGCCTCCTCGGGACACGATGGGCGGGAGCAGTACTTC. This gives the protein CASSGHDGREQYF.

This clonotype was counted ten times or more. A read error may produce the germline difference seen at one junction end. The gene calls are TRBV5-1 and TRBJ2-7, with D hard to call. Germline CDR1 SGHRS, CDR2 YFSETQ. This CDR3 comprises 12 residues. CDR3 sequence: CASSLSGYEQYF. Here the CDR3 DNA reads TGTGCCAGCAGTCTCAGTGGTTACGAGCAGTACTTC.

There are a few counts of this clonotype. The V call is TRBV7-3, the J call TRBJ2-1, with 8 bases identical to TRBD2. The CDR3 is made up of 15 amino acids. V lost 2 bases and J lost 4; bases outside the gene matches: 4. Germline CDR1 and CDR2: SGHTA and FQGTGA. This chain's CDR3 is CASSLSRGEYNEQFF. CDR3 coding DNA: TGTGCCAGCAGCTTATCGCGGGGGGAATACAATGAGCAGTTCTTC.

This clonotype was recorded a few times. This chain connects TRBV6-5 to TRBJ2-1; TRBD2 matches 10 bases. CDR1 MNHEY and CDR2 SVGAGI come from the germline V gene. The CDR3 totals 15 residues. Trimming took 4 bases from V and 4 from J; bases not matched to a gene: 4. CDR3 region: CASSSLAGPYNEQFF. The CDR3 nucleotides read TGTGCCAGCAGTTCACTAGCGGGACCATACAATGAGCAGTTCTTC.

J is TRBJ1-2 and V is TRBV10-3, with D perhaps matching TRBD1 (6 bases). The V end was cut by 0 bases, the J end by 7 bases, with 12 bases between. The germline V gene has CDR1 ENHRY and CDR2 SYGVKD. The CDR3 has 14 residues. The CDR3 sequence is CAISESYRVAGYTF. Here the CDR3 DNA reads TGTGCCATCAGTGAGTCTTACAGGGTGGCTGGCTACACCTTC.

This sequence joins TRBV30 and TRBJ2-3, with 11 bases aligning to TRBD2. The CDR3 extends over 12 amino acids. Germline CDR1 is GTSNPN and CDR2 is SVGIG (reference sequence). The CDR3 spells CALAGGTDTQYF. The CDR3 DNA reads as TGTGCACTAGCGGGGGGCACAGATACGCAGTATTTT.

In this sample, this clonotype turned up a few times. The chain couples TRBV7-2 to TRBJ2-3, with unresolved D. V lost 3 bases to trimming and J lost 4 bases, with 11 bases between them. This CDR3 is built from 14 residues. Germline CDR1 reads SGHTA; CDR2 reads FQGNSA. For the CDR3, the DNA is TGTGCCAGCAGCTTCCGCAGAATATCAGATACGCAGTATTTT. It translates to CASSFRRISDTQYF.

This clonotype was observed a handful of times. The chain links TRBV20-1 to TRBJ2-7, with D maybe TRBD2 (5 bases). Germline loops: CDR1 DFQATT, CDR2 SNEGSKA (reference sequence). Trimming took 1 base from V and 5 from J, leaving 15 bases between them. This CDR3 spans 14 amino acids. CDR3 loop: CSARGVIGSHEQYF. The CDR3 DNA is TGCAGTGCTAGAGGGGTAATAGGGAGCCACGAGCAGTACTTC.

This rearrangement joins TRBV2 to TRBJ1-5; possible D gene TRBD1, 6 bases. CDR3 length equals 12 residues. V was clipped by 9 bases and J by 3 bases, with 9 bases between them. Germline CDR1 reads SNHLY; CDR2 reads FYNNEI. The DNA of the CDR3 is TGTGCCAGTGGACAGACCAATCAGCCCCAGCATTTT. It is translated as CASGQTNQPQHF.

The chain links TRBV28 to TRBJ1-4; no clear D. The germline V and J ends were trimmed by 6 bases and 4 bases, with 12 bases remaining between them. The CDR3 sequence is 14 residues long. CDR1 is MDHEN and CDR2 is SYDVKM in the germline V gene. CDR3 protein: CASSLPLDNEKLFF. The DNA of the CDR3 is TGTGCCAGCAGCCTTCCTCTCGATAATGAAAAACTGTTTTTT.

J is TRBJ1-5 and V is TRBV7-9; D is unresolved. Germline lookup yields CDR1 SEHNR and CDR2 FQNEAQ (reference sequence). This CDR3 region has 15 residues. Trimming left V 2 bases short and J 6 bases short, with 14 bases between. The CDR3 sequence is CASSLLRTARQPQHF. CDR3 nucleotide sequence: TGTGCCAGCAGCTTATTACGGACGGCTCGTCAGCCCCAGCATTTT.

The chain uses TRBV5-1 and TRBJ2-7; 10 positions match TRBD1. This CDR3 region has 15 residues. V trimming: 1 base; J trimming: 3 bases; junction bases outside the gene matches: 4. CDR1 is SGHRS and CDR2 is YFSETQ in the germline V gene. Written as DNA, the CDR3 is TGCGCCAGCAGCTTGCCGGACAGGGGGTACTACGAGCAGTACTTC. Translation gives CASSLPDRGYYEQYF. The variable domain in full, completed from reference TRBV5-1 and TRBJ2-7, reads KAGVTQTPRYLIKTRGQQVTLSCSPISGHRSVSWYQQTPGQGLQFLFEYFSETQRNKGNFPGRFSGRQFSNSRSEMNVSTLELGDSALYLCASSLPDRGYYEQYFGPGTRLTVT.